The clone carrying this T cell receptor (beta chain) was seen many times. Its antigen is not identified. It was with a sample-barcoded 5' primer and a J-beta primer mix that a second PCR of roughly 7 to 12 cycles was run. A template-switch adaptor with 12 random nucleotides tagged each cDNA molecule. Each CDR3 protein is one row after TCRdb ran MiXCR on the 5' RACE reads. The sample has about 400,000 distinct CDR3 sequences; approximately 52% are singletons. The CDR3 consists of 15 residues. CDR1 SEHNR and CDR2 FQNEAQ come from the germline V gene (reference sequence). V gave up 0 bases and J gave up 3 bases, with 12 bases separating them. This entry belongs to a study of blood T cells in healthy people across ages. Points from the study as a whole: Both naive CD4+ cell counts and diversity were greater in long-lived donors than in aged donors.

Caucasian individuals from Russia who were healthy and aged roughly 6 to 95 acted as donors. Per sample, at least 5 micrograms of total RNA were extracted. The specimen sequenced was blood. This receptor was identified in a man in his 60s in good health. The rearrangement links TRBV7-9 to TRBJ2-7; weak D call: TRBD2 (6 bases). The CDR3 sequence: CASSLAGGVGYEQYF. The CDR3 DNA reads TGTGCCAGCAGCTTAGCTGGAGGGGTCGGCTACGAGCAGTACTTC.